The rows below give T cell receptor beta chains drawn from one sample of a study of T cells in Graves' hyperthyroidism and ophthalmopathy. TCRdb analysed the multiplex PCR reads with MiXCR anew, one entry per CDR3 protein. The data contain more than 450,000 distinct CDR3 sequences, about 14% of them seen just once; the ten biggest clones take up around 14%. The specimen sequenced was blood. The receptors derive from a middle-aged woman with Graves' hyperthyroidism. Each CDR3 is given with its conserved first and last residue. Each record gives: V gene, D gene, clone size, J gene, CDR3 DNA, CDR3 protein. The D gene is left open where the match is weak. Rows may omit the clone size; those that give it use once, few, many or a size class.

V gene: TRBV5-1; D gene: TRBD2; clone size: many; J gene: TRBJ2-3; CDR3 DNA: TGCGCCAGTTCCGGGACTAGCGGGGGTATCACAGATACGCAGTATTTT; CDR3 protein: CASSGTSGGITDTQYF
V gene: TRBV28; D gene: TRBD2; clone size: many; J gene: TRBJ2-7; CDR3 DNA: TGTGCCAGCACTTCCGGGACTAGCCTTTTCTACGAGCAGTACTTC; CDR3 protein: CASTSGTSLFYEQYF
V gene: TRBV7-9; D gene: TRBD1; clone size: many; J gene: TRBJ2-3; CDR3 DNA: TGTGCCAGCAGCTTAGCCGGGACAGGGGAACTCGATACGCAGTATTTT; CDR3 protein: CASSLAGTGELDTQYF
V gene: TRBV5-6; D gene: NA; clone size: few; J gene: TRBJ2-2; CDR3 DNA: TGTGCCAGCACCAAATACAGTACCGTCGGACGGGAGCTGTTTTTT; CDR3 protein: CASTKYSTVGRELFF
V gene: TRBV2; D gene: NA; clone size: many; J gene: TRBJ2-5; CDR3 DNA: TGTGCCAGCGGGAGAGACAGTGAAGAGACCCAGTACTTC; CDR3 protein: CASGRDSEETQYF
V gene: TRBV7-2; D gene: TRBD1; clone size: many; J gene: TRBJ1-4; CDR3 DNA: TGTGCCAGCAGCGCGTCGGGACAGCTAAATGAAAAACTGTTTTTT; CDR3 protein: CASSASGQLNEKLFF
V gene: TRBV29-1; D gene: TRBD2; clone size: NA; J gene: TRBJ2-1; CDR3 DNA: TGCAGCGTTGTGCGTTTTTCCACTAGCGGGAGTACCTACAATGAGCAGTTCTTC; CDR3 protein: CSVVRFSTSGSTYNEQFF
V gene: TRBV29-1; D gene: TRBD2; clone size: NA; J gene: TRBJ2-1; CDR3 DNA: TGCAGCGTCCCCGGGACTAGCGGGAGAAATGCGAAACCCTACGAGCAGTTCTTC; CDR3 protein: CSVPGTSGRNAKPYEQFF
V gene: TRBV9; D gene: TRBD1; clone size: NA; J gene: TRBJ2-1; CDR3 DNA: TGTGCCAGCAGCCCCTACAGGGGGATCGATGAGCAGTTCTTC; CDR3 protein: CASSPYRGIDEQFF
V gene: TRBV28; D gene: TRBD1; clone size: many; J gene: TRBJ1-2; CDR3 DNA: TGTGCCAGCAGTCGACAGGGGGTCTCCCTTAACTATGGCTACACCTTC; CDR3 protein: CASSRQGVSLNYGYTF
V gene: TRBV5-5; D gene: NA; clone size: many; J gene: TRBJ1-5; CDR3 DNA: TGTGCCAGCAGCTTGGAGTTTTGGGACGGCGGCAATCAGCCCCAGCATTTT; CDR3 protein: CASSLEFWDGGNQPQHF
V gene: TRBV13; D gene: NA; clone size: few; J gene: TRBJ2-1; CDR3 DNA: TGTGCCAGCAGCGTAGCTGTCGACACCCTCAATGAGCAGTTCTTC; CDR3 protein: CASSVAVDTLNEQFF
V gene: TRBV25-1; D gene: NA; clone size: NA; J gene: TRBJ2-5; CDR3 DNA: TGTGCCAGCGAGTATCCTTATTCTCAAGAGACCCAGTACTTC; CDR3 protein: CASEYPYSQETQYF
V gene: TRBV4-1; D gene: TRBD1; clone size: many; J gene: TRBJ2-7; CDR3 DNA: TGCGCCAGCAGCCAAAACAGGGGGCGATACGAGCAGTACTTC; CDR3 protein: CASSQNRGRYEQYF
V gene: TRBV11-2; D gene: TRBD2; clone size: many; J gene: TRBJ2-3; CDR3 DNA: TGTGCCAGCACCATCACTAGCGTCACAGATACGCAGTATTTT; CDR3 protein: CASTITSVTDTQYF
V gene: TRBV15; D gene: NA; clone size: many; J gene: TRBJ1-5; CDR3 DNA: TGTGCCACCAGCAGCGCACCCGGGACTAATCAGCCCCAGCATTTT; CDR3 protein: CATSSAPGTNQPQHF
V gene: TRBV2; D gene: TRBD1; clone size: many; J gene: TRBJ1-2; CDR3 DNA: TGTGCCAGCAGTGTGGGGACAGGGGGCTATGGCTACACCTTC; CDR3 protein: CASSVGTGGYGYTF
V gene: TRBV6-1; D gene: NA; clone size: many; J gene: TRBJ2-7; CDR3 DNA: TGTGCCAGCAGTCGCGACAACTACGAGCAGTACTTC; CDR3 protein: CASSRDNYEQYF
V gene: TRBV20-1; D gene: TRBD2; clone size: NA; J gene: TRBJ2-2; CDR3 DNA: TGCAGTGCTACAGCGGGAGGGGCGGTCGGGGAGCTGTTTTTT; CDR3 protein: CSATAGGAVGELFF
V gene: TRBV18; D gene: TRBD2; clone size: few; J gene: TRBJ2-7; CDR3 DNA: TGTGCCAGCTCGGGACTAGCGGGAGTCAACGAGCAGTACTTC; CDR3 protein: CASSGLAGVNEQYF
V gene: TRBV20-1; D gene: NA; clone size: few; J gene: TRBJ1-5; CDR3 DNA: TGCAGTGCTAGCGAAACCCCAGGCACAGTCCAGCCCCAGCATTTT; CDR3 protein: CSASETPGTVQPQHF
V gene: TRBV12-3/TRBV12-4; D gene: NA; clone size: few; J gene: TRBJ2-7; CDR3 DNA: TGTGCCAGCAGTTGGGCTTTGTCCAGCGAGCAGTACTTC; CDR3 protein: CASSWALSSEQYF
V gene: TRBV4-2; D gene: NA; clone size: NA; J gene: TRBJ1-1; CDR3 DNA: TGTGCCAGCAGCCAAGATGCGGGGAACGTGGGTTCTGAAGCTTTCTTT; CDR3 protein: CASSQDAGNVGSEAFF
V gene: TRBV20-1; D gene: NA; clone size: NA; J gene: TRBJ1-3; CDR3 DNA: TGCAGTGCTTACAGGAAGACTGGAAACACCATATATTTT; CDR3 protein: CSAYRKTGNTIYF
V gene: TRBV28; D gene: NA; clone size: many; J gene: TRBJ1-5; CDR3 DNA: TGTGCCAGCAGTCCCTCTGACTCTTATAATCAGCCCCAGCATTTT; CDR3 protein: CASSPSDSYNQPQHF
V gene: TRBV9; D gene: TRBD2; clone size: many; J gene: TRBJ2-6; CDR3 DNA: TGTGCCAGCAGCGTGTGCCGTGTGGGGGGGTTAGGGATCTTGACCTCTGGGGCCAACGTCCTGACTTTC; CDR3 protein: CASSVCRVGGLGILTSGANVLTF
V gene: TRBV6-1; D gene: TRBD1; clone size: NA; J gene: TRBJ2-7; CDR3 DNA: TGTGCCAGTCTTAGTGACAGGGGGAGCAACGAGCAGTACTTC; CDR3 protein: CASLSDRGSNEQYF
V gene: TRBV27; D gene: TRBD2; clone size: few; J gene: TRBJ2-7; CDR3 DNA: TGTGCCAGCAGGGGGACTAGCGGTCCCTACGAGCAGTACTTC; CDR3 protein: CASRGTSGPYEQYF
V gene: TRBV12-3/TRBV12-4; D gene: TRBD1; clone size: few; J gene: TRBJ1-2; CDR3 DNA: TGTGCCAGCACCCTCCAGGGGGCTAACTATGGCTACACCTTC; CDR3 protein: CASTLQGANYGYTF
V gene: TRBV5-1; D gene: TRBD1; clone size: many; J gene: TRBJ2-7; CDR3 DNA: TGCGCCAGCAGCCCTCGACAGGGCAGCTCCTACGAGCAGTACTTC; CDR3 protein: CASSPRQGSSYEQYF
V gene: TRBV30; D gene: TRBD2; clone size: many; J gene: TRBJ2-1; CDR3 DNA: TGTGCCTGGAGGCATAGCGGGAGGCAGCAGTTCTTC; CDR3 protein: CAWRHSGRQQFF
V gene: TRBV4-2; D gene: NA; clone size: NA; J gene: TRBJ1-5; CDR3 DNA: TGTGCCAGCAGCCAAGAGGATGGAGGGGGTCGGCAGCCCCAGCATTTT; CDR3 protein: CASSQEDGGGRQPQHF
V gene: TRBV7-3; D gene: TRBD1; clone size: many; J gene: TRBJ1-1; CDR3 DNA: TGTGCCAGCAGCACCGGGACAGCTAACACTGAAGCTTTCTTT; CDR3 protein: CASSTGTANTEAFF
V gene: TRBV20-1; D gene: TRBD2; clone size: many; J gene: TRBJ2-7; CDR3 DNA: TGCAGTGCTAGAGAACACGGACTAGTCTACGAGCAGTACTTC; CDR3 protein: CSAREHGLVYEQYF
V gene: TRBV7-3; D gene: NA; clone size: many; J gene: TRBJ2-3; CDR3 DNA: TGTGCCAGCAGCTTAAGTTTGTGGGAGATGGGTACAGATACGCAGTATTTT; CDR3 protein: CASSLSLWEMGTDTQYF
V gene: TRBV28; D gene: TRBD1; clone size: many; J gene: TRBJ2-7; CDR3 DNA: TGTGCCAGCAGGTCAGGGGGCAGCTACGAGCAGTACTTC; CDR3 protein: CASRSGGSYEQYF